The 15 T cell receptor beta chains reported below all come from one sample, sequenced in a study of T-cell memory formation after mild COVID-19. From the 5' RACE reads, TCRdb called clonotypes with MiXCR, one entry per CDR3 protein. Among 100,000 to 140,000 distinct CDR3 sequences listed, about 15% were seen once. Sequencing was performed on PBMCs or a T cell subset sorted from them (not recorded which). The source of these receptors is a man between 18 and 35 years old who had mild COVID-19 (a few samples of this study predate the infection). Cell type and time point are not known.

This clonotype occurred a few times. The V gene is TRBV7-9, the J gene TRBJ1-1; D unclear. Deletions cut 5 bases from V and 1 base from J, with 14 bases between. CDR1 is SEHNR, CDR2 FQNEAQ, per germline (reference sequence). The CDR3 covers 15 residues. CDR3 coding DNA: TGTGCCAGCAGCAAAAGTGGGCTTCCGAACACTGAAGCTTTCTTT. It encodes CASSKSGLPNTEAFF.

V is TRBV4-3 and J is TRBJ2-5; 10 bases are shared with TRBD1. The CDR3 has 15 residues. Germline V gene data show CDR1 as LGHNA and CDR2 as YSLEER. The J segment lost 1 base and the V segment lost 3 bases, leaving 2 bases of the junction unmatched. CDR3 protein: CASSHGTGAQETQYF. CDR3 in DNA: TGCGCCAGCAGCCACGGGACAGGGGCCCAAGAGACCCAGTACTTC.

This clonotype was found many times. This chain links TRBV12-3 or TRBV12-4 with TRBJ2-7; D is possibly TRBD1 (6 bases). V was cut by 5 bases and J by 0 bases, with 11 bases left in between. The CDR3 is 14 residues long. The CDR3 loop is CASSPTGNSYEQYV. The CDR3 nucleotides read TGTGCCAGCAGTCCGACAGGAAACTCCTACGAGCAGTACGTC.

This clonotype was detected only a few times. The V and J genes are TRBV4-3 and TRBJ2-2; D may correspond to TRBD1 or TRBD2 (5 bases each). The V gene's germline CDR1 is LGHNA and CDR2 YSLEER. V lost 2 bases to trimming and J lost 2 bases, with 9 bases between them. The CDR3 length is 15 residues. The DNA for the CDR3 is TGCGCCAGCAGCCAACGGGACGGTAACACCGGGGAGCTGTTTTTT. It specifies CASSQRDGNTGELFF.

The J gene is TRBJ1-1, the V gene TRBV27; D not resolved. This CDR3 has 14 amino acids. Trimming pared 7 bases from V and 0 bases from J, leaving 12 bases between. Per the germline V gene, CDR1 is MNHEY and CDR2 is SMNVEV (reference sequence). The chain's CDR3 is CASTSGYLNTEAFF. As DNA, the CDR3 is TGTGCCAGCACCTCTGGTTACCTGAACACTGAAGCTTTCTTT.

V and J are TRBV5-4 and TRBJ2-1; 10 bases are shared with TRBD1. There are 15 residues in the CDR3. CDR1 is SGHNT and CDR2 is YYREEE in the germline V gene (reference sequence). V dropped 2 bases and J dropped 10; count of bases not matched to a gene: 9. The DNA of the CDR3 is TGTGCCAGCAGCTTAGGACAGGGGGTCCACTCCGAGCAGTTCTTC. Protein product: CASSLGQGVHSEQFF.

This chain links TRBV4-1 with TRBJ2-1; D is tentatively TRBD1 or TRBD2 (5 bases each). CDR1 is MGHRA and CDR2 is YSYEKL in the germline V gene. Trimming shortened V by 6 bases and J by 2 bases, and 14 bases separated the two germline ends. The CDR3 contains 15 residues. The CDR3 nucleotides are TGCGCCAGCAGTAGAGGGGCTAGTCCCTACAATGAGCAGTTCTTC. Amino acids: CASSRGASPYNEQFF.

This clonotype was counted between two and nine times. V gene TRBV29-1 combines with J gene TRBJ2-3; the match to TRBD2 covers 8 bases. CDR1 is SQVTM and CDR2 is ANQGSEA in the germline V gene. The CDR3 is 15 amino acids. The junction had 3 bases not matched to a gene; V was cut back by 0 bases and J by 1 base. The CDR3 nucleotides are TGCAGCGTTGAAGACGGGCGGGGGGGCACAGATACGCAGTATTTT. It translates to CSVEDGRGGTDTQYF.

This clonotype was recorded many times. V gene TRBV7-6 combines with J gene TRBJ1-1; 9 bases are shared with TRBD1. The CDR3 extends over 13 amino acids. Losses at the gene ends were 5 bases for V and 7 bases for J; bases not matched to a gene: 5. Germline CDR1 reads SGHVS; CDR2 reads FNYEAQ. This CDR3 is CASSLQGADEAFF. The CDR3, as DNA: TGTGCCAGCAGCCTACAGGGGGCGGATGAAGCTTTCTTT.

The genes are TRBV3-1 and TRBJ2-1; 9 bases are shared with TRBD2. Per the germline V gene, CDR1 is LGHDT and CDR2 is YNNKEL (reference sequence). CDR3 size: 17 residues. V lost 1 base and J lost 7; bases outside the gene matches: 11. CDR3 nucleotides: TGTGCCAGCAGCCAAGTGGGCTTGGCGGGGGGGCAAAATGAGCAGTTCTTC. Translated: CASSQVGLAGGQNEQFF.

J is TRBJ1-6 and V is TRBV6-5; D unresolved. CDR1 is MNHEY and CDR2 is SVGAGI in the germline V gene. CDR3 length: 14 amino acids. Trimming pared 5 bases from V and 7 bases from J, leaving 12 bases between. CDR3 in amino acids: CASSPTGPNSPLHF. DNA of the CDR3: TGTGCCAGCAGTCCCACCGGGCCCAATTCACCCCTCCACTTT.

The chain employs TRBV6-1 and TRBJ1-1, with 7 positions matching TRBD1. Germline lookup yields CDR1 MNHNS and CDR2 SASEGT. Trimming took 6 bases from V and 6 from J; bases not matched to a gene: 4. The CDR3 consists of 12 residues. The DNA for the CDR3 is TGTGCCAGCAGCCCGACAGGGCCTGAAGCTTTCTTT. This encodes CASSPTGPEAFF.

The sample holds a few counts of this clonotype. The chain employs TRBV9 and TRBJ2-3; D might be TRBD1 or TRBD2, each matching 5 bases. CDR3 size: 13 residues. Germline V gives CDR1 SGDLS, CDR2 YYNGEE. Deletions cut 5 bases from V and 2 bases from J, with 9 bases between. CDR3 DNA: TGTGCCAGCAGGGGGGTAGTCACAGATACGCAGTATTTT. This gives the protein CASRGVVTDTQYF.

The gene calls are TRBV4-1 and TRBJ2-5, with unresolved D. Trimming took off 4 bases at V and 4 bases at J, with 19 bases between the two ends. Germline V gives CDR1 MGHRA, CDR2 YSYEKL. This CDR3 is 16 amino acids long. The CDR3 is CASSPAGLGSGETQYF. DNA of the CDR3: TGCGCCAGCAGCCCTGCCGGGTTGGGTAGTGGAGAGACCCAGTACTTC.

This sequence joins TRBV11-2 and TRBJ2-5, with D maybe TRBD2 (7 bases). Germline V lookup: CDR1 SGHAT, CDR2 FQNNGV. Between the trimmed V and J ends, which lost 5 bases and 4 bases, there was a span of 17 bases. The length of the CDR3 is 15 residues. This chain's CDR3 is CASSTIGGAGETQYF. The CDR3 coding sequence is TGTGCCAGCAGCACTATAGGGGGGGCAGGAGAGACCCAGTACTTC.